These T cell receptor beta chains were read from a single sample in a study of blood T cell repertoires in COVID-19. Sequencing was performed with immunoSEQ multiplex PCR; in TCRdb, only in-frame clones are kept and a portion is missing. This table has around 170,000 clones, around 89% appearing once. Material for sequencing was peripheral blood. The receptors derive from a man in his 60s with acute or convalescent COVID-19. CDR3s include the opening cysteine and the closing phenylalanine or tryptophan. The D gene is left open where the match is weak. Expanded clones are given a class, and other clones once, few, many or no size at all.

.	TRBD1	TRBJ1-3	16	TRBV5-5	CASSPRQGRAGNTIYF	TGTGCCAGCAGCCCGAGACAGGGTAGGGCAGGAAACACCATATATTTT
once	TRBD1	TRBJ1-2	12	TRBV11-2	CASRTGGYGYTF	TGTGCCAGCAGAACAGGGGGATATGGCTACACCTTC
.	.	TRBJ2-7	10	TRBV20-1	CSAGSYEQYF	TGCAGTGCTGGGAGCTACGAGCAGTACTTC
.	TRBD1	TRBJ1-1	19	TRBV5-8	CASSIIRGWDRGATTEAFF	TGTGCCAGCAGTATCATTAGAGGCTGGGACAGGGGGGCGACCACTGAAGCTTTCTTT
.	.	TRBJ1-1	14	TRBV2	CASIRETGNTEAFF	TGTGCCAGCATTAGGGAGACAGGCAACACTGAAGCTTTCTTT
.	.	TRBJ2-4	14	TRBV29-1	CSVSGFGSKNIQYF	TGCAGCGTTTCGGGGTTCGGGAGCAAAAACATTCAGTACTTC
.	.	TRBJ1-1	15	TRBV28	CASSLRSLMNTEAFF	TGTGCCAGCAGTTTGCGGAGTTTAATGAACACTGAAGCTTTCTTT
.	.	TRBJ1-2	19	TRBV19	CASSIDWSEPSPRGYGYTF	TGTGCCAGTAGTATAGATTGGAGTGAACCTTCGCCACGCGGCTATGGCTACACCTTC
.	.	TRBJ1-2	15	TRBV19	CASSDRDSVGGGYTF	TGTGCCAGTAGTGACCGGGACTCTGTTGGTGGGGGCTACACCTTC
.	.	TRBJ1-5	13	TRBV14	CASSQTGNQPQHF	TGTGCCAGCAGCCAAACAGGGAATCAGCCCCAGCATTTT